This T cell receptor (beta chain) emerged from a study of blood T cells in healthy people across ages. Broader study findings: The study found more naive CD4+ cells and higher diversity in long-lived than aged donors.

The CDR3 has 15 amino acids. The V and J ends lost 0 bases and 3 bases respectively, with 10 bases between them. CDR1 is SGHAT and CDR2 is FQNNGV in the germline V gene. The study drew donors from healthy Caucasian individuals in Russia aged roughly 6 to 90. Extraction of total RNA produced a minimum of 5.5 micrograms from each sample. For this clonotype: Its antigen is not known.

Through a sample-barcoded 5' primer and a J-beta primer mix, a second PCR was run for about 6 to 12 cycles. Researchers report that a template-switch adaptor with 12 random nucleotides tagged each cDNA molecule. TCRdb reprocessed the 5' RACE reads with MiXCR, giving one entry per CDR3 protein. This table holds around 790,000 distinct CDR3 sequences, around 45% found once. Sequences were obtained from blood. This chain joins TRBV11-2 and TRBJ2-3; D possibly corresponds to TRBD2 (5 bases). This clonotype originated in a man aged 55 to 70 in good health. In DNA, the CDR3 is TGTGCCAGCAGCTTAGATCGGGGTGAAACAGATACGCAGTATTTT. Translated: CASSLDRGETDTQYF.